The 9 T cell receptor beta chains below come from one sample, sequenced in a study of cytomegalovirus exposure and HLA in healthy donors (dated by TCRdb to the late 2010s). Libraries were made using the immunoSEQ multiplex PCR assay. The multiplex PCR relied on a mix of 60 forward primers for TCR Vbeta segments and 13 reverse primers for TCR Jbeta segments. Here the immuneACCESS table is served through TCRdb, limited to in-frame sequences with V and J called. Missing clones are a known gap in these copies; in checked studies unresolved V genes cover under half, and the rest lacks a known reason. The sample data list about 84,000 clones, and roughly 61% of these were observed just once. Approximately 15% of the sample comes from the top ten. Sequences were obtained from PBMCs. The receptors come from a middle-aged woman in good health and CMV-seropositive.

V and J are TRBV7-9 and TRBJ2-7; 10 positions match TRBD2. Trimming at V came to 1 base and at J to 5 bases, leaving 2 bases not matched to a gene. Per germline, CDR1 SEHNR and CDR2 FQNEAQ (reference sequence). This CDR3 is built from 14 residues. The CDR3 region is CASSLGSGRNEQYF. The CDR3 DNA is TGTGCCAGCAGCTTAGGTAGCGGGAGGAACGAGCAGTACTTC.

This sequence joins TRBV5-4 and TRBJ2-2; 12 bases fit TRBD2. This CDR3 spans 16 amino acids. Germline loops: CDR1 SGHNT, CDR2 YYREEE (reference sequence). V was pared by 3 bases and J by 5 bases, with 5 bases of the junction left unmatched. In DNA form, the CDR3 reads TGTGCCAGCAGCTCCCGACTAGCGGGAGTTACCGGGGAGCTGTTTTTT. Its protein product is CASSSRLAGVTGELFF.

There are a few counts of this clone. The chain joins TRBV4-1 to TRBJ2-1, with 10 bases matching TRBD1. V lost 4 bases and J lost 7; bases outside the gene matches: 7. Germline CDR1 is MGHRA and CDR2 is YSYEKL. This CDR3 has 15 amino acids. The CDR3, as DNA: TGCGCCAGCAGCCCGGGACAGGGGTTAAAAAATGAGCAGTTCTTC. It is translated as CASSPGQGLKNEQFF.

V and J are TRBV6-6 and TRBJ2-7; the D gene is possibly TRBD1 (5 bases). With 8 bases removed from V and 0 bases from J, the gap between germline ends came to 17 bases. This CDR3 has 15 amino acids. Germline CDR1 is MNHNY and CDR2 is SVGAGI (reference sequence). CDR3 nucleotides: TGTGCCAGCGGGGTGGGTAGGGGCCTCTCCTACGAGCAGTACTTC. Translating gives CASGVGRGLSYEQYF.

This clone was observed a single time. J is TRBJ1-5 and V is TRBV5-6, with 7 bases lining up with TRBD1. CDR3 length: 14 amino acids. The V gene's germline CDR1 is SGHDT and CDR2 YYEEEE. Losses at the gene ends were 3 bases for V and 5 bases for J; bases not matched to a gene: 5. The CDR3 loop is CASSSQTGYQPQHF. The CDR3, as DNA: TGTGCCAGCAGCTCTCAGACAGGGTATCAGCCCCAGCATTTT. Based on the CDR3 plus reference TRBV5-6 and TRBJ1-5, the full variable domain is DAGVTQSPTHLIKTRGQQVTLRCSPKSGHDTVSWYQQALGQGPQFIFQYYEEEERQRGNFPDRFSGHQFPNYSSELNVNALLLGDSALYLCASSSQTGYQPQHFGDGTRLSIL.

This chain links TRBV5-1 with TRBJ2-3; 7 bases are shared with TRBD1. Germline lookup yields CDR1 SGHRS and CDR2 YFSETQ. The CDR3 is made up of 13 amino acids. With 3 bases clipped from V and 5 bases from J, the junction kept 3 bases outside the gene matches. The CDR3 DNA follows: TGCGCCAGCAGCTCGACAGGGTTAGATACGCAGTATTTT. It specifies CASSSTGLDTQYF.

The CDR3 nucleotides are TGTGCCAGCAGCCTGAGCGGGAGGGCCCTCGAGCAGTACTTC. This translates into CASSLSGRALEQYF. This chain connects TRBV2 to TRBJ2-7; 10 nucleotides agree with TRBD2. The V gene end was trimmed by 6 bases and the J gene end by 6 bases; junction bases not matched to a gene: 8. The CDR3 spans 14 residues. From germline, CDR1 is SNHLY and CDR2 FYNNEI.

The rearrangement joins TRBV27 to TRBJ2-7, with D tentatively TRBD2 (6 bases). Germline values: CDR1 MNHEY, CDR2 SMNVEV (reference sequence). This CDR3 is built from 13 residues. Trimming removed 4 bases at V and 6 bases at J, with 13 bases between. The CDR3 DNA reads TGTGCCAGCAGTTCACCGGGAGCATCCGAGCAGTACTTC. Protein: CASSSPGASEQYF.

The sample holds a few counts of this clone. This chain uses TRBV10-1 with TRBJ1-4; 7 bases match TRBD1. CDR3 size: 15 residues. Trimming removed 2 bases from V and 4 bases from J; junction bases left unmatched: 4. Germline values: CDR1 WNHNN, CDR2 SYGVQD (reference sequence). CDR3 sequence (DNA): TGCGCCAGCAGTGAGGAGGGACAGAATAATGAAAAACTGTTTTTT. It encodes CASSEEGQNNEKLFF.